Sequencing of this T cell receptor (beta chain) was carried out in a study of T cell responses to AZD1222 COVID-19 vaccine. Overall study results and limits: After two AZD1222 doses, spike-specific TCR breadth and depth rose versus day 0.

This table comes from immunoSEQ multiplex PCR, and its TCRdb copy is limited to in-frame clones, with some not included. The data contain tens of thousands of clones, roughly 89% of them singletons. As regards this clone: The target antigen is unknown.

This specimen was peripheral blood, taken on day 0 of AZD1222 vaccination. This sequence originates from an adult in good health.

The CDR3 DNA reads TGTGCCAGCAGCCCTTTTAGATCTTCAGGGCCGAACACTGAAGCTTTCTTT. It specifies CASSPFRSSGPNTEAFF. The rearrangement joins TRBV7-9 to TRBJ1-1, with D possibly TRBD1 on 5 matching bases. CDR1 SEHNR and CDR2 FQNEAQ come from the germline V gene (reference sequence). The CDR3 has 17 residues. The ends were cut back, 5 bases at V and 1 base at J, with 20 bases in the middle.